The TCR beta chain described here comes from a study of blood T cell repertoires in COVID-19. Method: immunoSEQ multiplex PCR; TCRdb's copy keeps in-frame clones and lacks some. The table lists 300,000 to 400,000 clones, more than 75% of them singletons. Across over 20 US areas, participants ranged in age from about 18 to 90 years. The clonotype originates from a man between 60 and 75 years old who had recovered from COVID-19. The source material was PBMCs or T cells enriched from blood (not recorded which).

The CDR3 region is CASSKGAPNTGELFF. In DNA form, the CDR3 reads TGTGCCAGCTCTAAGGGGGCCCCGAACACCGGGGAGCTGTTTTTT. The V gene is TRBV28, the J gene TRBJ2-2; 7 bases agree with TRBD1. CDR3 size: 15 residues. V trimming: 8 bases; J trimming: 0 bases; junction bases outside the gene matches: 6. Germline CDR1 MDHEN, CDR2 SYDVKM.